The TCR beta chain described here comes from a study of a mutant IDH1 vaccine in newly diagnosed glioma. Study at large: Radiotherapy alone preceded vaccination by 4-6 weeks; alternatively, vaccination started with temozolomide cycles. Patients arrived already treated with radiotherapy, temozolomide, or both, most having had both.

The CDR3 runs to 15 residues. The V gene's germline CDR1 is LNHDA and CDR2 SQIVND (reference sequence). With V trimmed by 6 bases and J by 3 bases, 6 bases remained unmatched. The protocol was immunoSEQ multiplex PCR, while the TCRdb copy is restricted to in-frame clones and leaves out a portion. The sample lists roughly 32,000 clones; roughly nine tenths were seen once. To note about this clone: Its antigen remains unknown.

General study points: Whatever changes occurred in top peripheral T cell clonotypes seemed unrelated to pseudoprogression.

Time point of the sample: week 47, end of study. A 20-mer mutant IDH1 peptide at 300 ug was injected subcutaneously with topical imiquimod. Patients underwent eight vaccinations, which took place in weeks 1, 3, 5, 7, 11, 15, 19 and 23. The clonotype was recovered from a middle-aged man with glioma. The sample here was PBMCs, taken from a glioma patient whose treatment included an IDH1 peptide vaccine. The genes are TRBV19 and TRBJ1-5, with 9 bases lining up with TRBD1. CDR3: CASRGRDRVNQPQHF. The CDR3 DNA is TGTGCCAGTAGGGGCCGGGACAGGGTCAATCAGCCCCAGCATTTT.